Listed here are 24 T cell receptor beta chains from one sample, sequenced in a study of blood T cell repertoires in COVID-19. The data were produced by immunoSEQ multiplex PCR, yet TCRdb's version contains in-frame clones alone and is incomplete. Altogether about 190,000 clones are present, roughly four fifths being singletons, with the ten largest covering roughly 12%. Sequenced material: peripheral blood. The receptors here all came from a man aged 50 or older who had recovered from COVID-19.

J is TRBJ2-3 and V is TRBV27; D gene unclear. Germline V lookup: CDR1 MNHEY, CDR2 SMNVEV (reference sequence). Trimming cost V 6 bases and J 6 bases, with 13 bases left between them. This CDR3 has 13 residues. CDR3 amino acids: CASRRKIEDTQYF. The DNA for the CDR3 is TGTGCCAGCAGACGAAAAATTGAGGATACGCAGTATTTT.

The chain carries TRBV5-1 and TRBJ2-1; a possible D gene is TRBD2 (5 bases). The CDR3 sequence is 13 residues long. Trimming pared 2 bases from V and 8 bases from J, leaving 11 bases between. Germline loops: CDR1 SGHRS, CDR2 YFSETQ. CDR3 nucleotide sequence: TGCGCCAGCAGCTTTTTTCCCGGGGATGAGCAGTTCTTC. Protein product: CASSFFPGDEQFF.

The V and J genes are TRBV7-6 and TRBJ2-2; D is uncertain. The CDR3 spans 16 residues. V lost 1 base and J 1 base, leaving 10 bases between the germline ends. Germline CDR1 reads SGHVS; CDR2 reads FNYEAQ. The CDR3 bases are TGTGCCAGCAGCTTAGTACCTGGGCAGAACACCGGGGAGCTGTTTTTT. This translates into CASSLVPGQNTGELFF.

This clone occurred once. This chain connects TRBV6-6 to TRBJ2-1, with 12 bases fitting TRBD2. The length of the CDR3 is 15 residues. The germline V gene has CDR1 MNHNY and CDR2 SVGAGI (reference sequence). V was clipped by 3 bases and J by 9 bases; unmatched bases: 6. The CDR3 region has the DNA TGTGCCAGCAGTTATCAGACTAGCGGGAGATCTGAGCAGTTCTTC. Translating gives CASSYQTSGRSEQFF.

J is TRBJ2-1 and V is TRBV28, with 12 bases aligning to TRBD2. Losses at the gene ends were 3 bases for V and 10 bases for J; bases not matched to a gene: 13. The CDR3 consists of 17 residues. Germline CDR1 reads MDHEN; CDR2 reads SYDVKM. For the CDR3, the DNA is TGTGCCAGCAGTTTCCCCATACTAGCGGGAGGCGGAGGCGAGCAGTTCTTC. It encodes CASSFPILAGGGGEQFF.

Here the CDR3 reads CASSLVGTGGEQFF. CDR3 DNA: TGTGCCAGCAGCTTAGTTGGGACAGGAGGTGAGCAGTTCTTC. V is TRBV7-2 and J is TRBJ2-1, with 8 nucleotides matching TRBD1. Germline CDR1 is SGHTA and CDR2 is FQGNSA. The CDR3 extends over 14 amino acids. The V and J ends lost 1 base and 9 bases, in that order; junction bases with no gene match: 5.

This clone was recorded once. V usage is TRBV11-1 and J usage is TRBJ1-1; no definite D call. Germline CDR1 reads SGHAT; CDR2 reads FQDESV (reference sequence). The CDR3 has 13 amino acids. Trimming stripped 2 bases from V and 1 base from J, with 5 bases between. The CDR3 region has the DNA TGTGCCAGCAGCTTAAACGGGAACACTGAAGCTTTCTTT. Translation gives CASSLNGNTEAFF.

This CDR3 is CASSSHDRASQGGYTF. The CDR3 DNA is TGTGCCAGCAGTTCACACGACAGGGCCTCTCAGGGGGGCTACACCTTC. V usage is TRBV28 and J usage is TRBJ1-2; TRBD1 matches 7 bases. Losses at the gene ends were 4 bases for V and 8 bases for J; bases not matched to a gene: 16. There are 16 residues in the CDR3. From germline, CDR1 is MDHEN and CDR2 SYDVKM.

This rearrangement joins TRBV18 to TRBJ1-1, with 7 bases that match TRBD1. The CDR3 totals 14 residues. CDR1 KGHSH and CDR2 LQKENI come from the germline V gene. V shed 4 bases and J 1 base; nucleotides not matched to a gene: 3. CDR3 sequence: CASSRGQQNTEAFF. In nucleotides, the CDR3 is TGTGCCAGCTCACGGGGACAGCAGAACACTGAAGCTTTCTTT.

The CDR3 spells CATSDFTTSYGYTF. In nucleotides, the CDR3 is TGTGCCACCAGTGATTTTACAACCAGCTATGGCTACACCTTC. The rearrangement uses TRBV24-1 and TRBJ1-2; no firm D call. CDR1 KGHDR and CDR2 SFDVKD come from the germline V gene. This CDR3 has 14 residues. V gave up 1 base and J gave up 4 bases, with 9 bases separating them.

The rearrangement uses TRBV6-5 and TRBJ2-3; 7 bases align to TRBD1. The CDR3 contains 15 residues. The germline CDR1 and CDR2 sequences are MNHEY and SVGAGI. After removal of 6 bases from V and 3 bases from J, the junction contained 9 bases not matched to a gene. The CDR3 bases are TGTGCCAGCAGCCTGACAGGGAGAATGACAGATACGCAGTATTTT. This encodes CASSLTGRMTDTQYF.

The rearrangement uses TRBV20-1 and TRBJ1-6, with D tentatively TRBD1 (6 bases). Trimming removed 3 bases at V and 7 bases at J, with 10 bases between. This CDR3 has 13 amino acids. From germline, CDR1 is DFQATT and CDR2 SNEGSKA (reference sequence). This CDR3 reads CSASRGGNSPLHF. CDR3 coding DNA: TGCAGTGCTAGTCGCGGGGGCAATTCACCCCTCCACTTT.

This chain connects TRBV6-2 or TRBV6-3 to TRBJ1-2, with 8 nucleotides matching TRBD1. Germline loops: CDR1 MNHEY, CDR2 SVGEGT. V lost 5 bases and J lost 8; bases outside the gene matches: 4. This CDR3 has 12 amino acids. The CDR3: CASSKTGDGYTF. CDR3 bases: TGTGCCAGCAGTAAGACAGGGGACGGCTACACCTTC.

V usage is TRBV5-8 and J usage is TRBJ1-4, with 7 bases lining up with TRBD1. Germline V gene sequence: CDR1 SGHTS, CDR2 YDEGEE. V was pared by 2 bases and J by 8 bases, with 9 bases of the junction left unmatched. The CDR3 consists of 15 residues. CDR3: CASSLQGRIREKLFF. CDR3 sequence (DNA): TGTGCCAGCAGCTTACAGGGGCGGATCAGGGAAAAACTGTTTTTT.

The rearrangement links TRBV30 to TRBJ2-7; 11 nucleotides match TRBD1. Germline V lookup: CDR1 GTSNPN, CDR2 SVGIG (reference sequence). There are 13 residues in the CDR3. Losses at the gene ends were 7 bases for V and 4 bases for J; bases not matched to a gene: 6. CDR3 in amino acids: CASTGTGGYEQYF. DNA of the CDR3: TGTGCCTCGACTGGGACAGGGGGTTACGAGCAGTACTTC.

The chain couples TRBV11-2 to TRBJ1-2; possible D gene TRBD1, 5 bases. CDR1 and CDR2 (germline): SGHAT, FQNNGV. The CDR3 is made up of 14 amino acids. The germline V and J ends were trimmed by 3 bases and 7 bases, with 15 bases remaining between them. CDR3 in amino acids: CASSLGGYLSGYTF. In DNA, the CDR3 is TGTGCCAGCAGCTTGGGGGGGTACCTAAGTGGCTACACCTTC.

V gene TRBV7-2 combines with J gene TRBJ1-1, with D perhaps matching TRBD1 (6 bases). The CDR3 covers 15 residues. Germline lookup yields CDR1 SGHTA and CDR2 FQGNSA. V was cut by 5 bases and J by 0 bases, with 13 bases left in between. This CDR3 reads CASSPGTYMNTEAFF. DNA of the CDR3: TGTGCCAGCAGCCCCGGGACATACATGAACACTGAAGCTTTCTTT.

A note on this clone: Germline and junction disagree at one end, which may indicate a read error. The chain joins TRBV15 to TRBJ2-7; perhaps TRBD2 as D (6 bases). This CDR3 is built from 16 residues. In germline, CDR1 is LNHNV, CDR2 YYDKDF (reference sequence). The CDR3 region is CATSGEGNAGPYEQYF. Here the CDR3 DNA reads TGTGCCACCAGCGGAGAAGGAAATGCGGGACCCTACGAGCAGTACTTC.

CDR3 sequence reads: CATSGRTGYNTEAFF. The DNA for the CDR3 is TGTGCCACCAGCGGCAGGACAGGGTATAACACTGAAGCTTTCTTT. V usage is TRBV15 and J usage is TRBJ1-1; 8 bases are a match to TRBD1. From germline, CDR1 is LNHNV and CDR2 YYDKDF (reference sequence). The CDR3 has 15 amino acids. The V gene end was trimmed by 5 bases and the J gene end by 2 bases; junction bases not matched to a gene: 7.

This CDR3 is CATSRGDSNYEQYF. The CDR3 DNA reads TGTGCCACCAGCAGAGGCGACAGTAACTACGAGCAGTACTTC. The chain is built from TRBV15 and TRBJ2-7, with D perhaps matching TRBD1 (5 bases). Germline V CDR1 and CDR2: LNHNV, YYDKDF (reference sequence). The CDR3 length is 14 residues. V lost 1 base to trimming and J lost 3 bases, with 10 bases between them.

The chain combines TRBV7-6 with TRBJ2-3, with 8 bases aligning to TRBD2. Germline values: CDR1 SGHVS, CDR2 FNYEAQ. The CDR3 runs 16 residues. V was pared by 5 bases and J by 2 bases, with 9 bases of the junction left unmatched. CDR3 coding DNA: TGTGCCAGCAGCCCCACTGGCGGGGGGAACACAGATACGCAGTATTTT. Encoded protein: CASSPTGGGNTDTQYF. The whole variable domain, remainder taken from reference TRBV7-6 and TRBJ2-3, is GAGVSQSPRYKVTKRGQDVALRCDPISGHVSLYWYRQALGQGPEFLTYFNYEAQQDKSGLPNDRFSAERPEGSISTLTIQRTEQRDSAMYRCASSPTGGGNTDTQYFGPGTRLTVL.

This clone was counted a single time. The rearrangement uses TRBV29-1 and TRBJ2-2; a possible D gene is TRBD2 (5 bases). CDR1 is SQVTM, CDR2 ANQGSEA, per germline. The CDR3 has 13 residues. Trimming shortened V by 4 bases and J by 6 bases, and 12 bases separated the two germline ends. CDR3 nucleotides: TGCAGCGTTGGGGGAGTATGGGCCGGGGAGCTGTTTTTT. It specifies CSVGGVWAGELFF.

The J gene is TRBJ2-7, the V gene TRBV6-5; TRBD2 might be the D (6 bases). This CDR3 region has 14 residues. The V end was cut by 4 bases, the J end by 3 bases, with 13 bases between. Germline CDR1 and CDR2: MNHEY and SVGAGI. This chain's CDR3 is CASSSRDWNYEQYF. In DNA form, the CDR3 reads TGTGCCAGCAGTTCCCGGGACTGGAACTACGAGCAGTACTTC.

The chain recombines TRBV19 with TRBJ1-1, with a possible D match to TRBD1 (6 bases). V lost 7 bases to trimming and J lost 7 bases, with 13 bases between them. Germline V lookup: CDR1 LNHDA, CDR2 SQIVND (reference sequence). This CDR3 is 12 amino acids long. The CDR3 protein is CASISRGGEAFF. CDR3 DNA sequence: TGTGCCAGTATATCCAGGGGCGGTGAAGCTTTCTTT.